The sequence of this T cell receptor beta chain was determined in a study of blood T cells in healthy people across ages (dated by TCRdb to between 2014 and 2017). Some background on the complete study: In model experiments, template switching captured roughly one uniquely barcoded TCR beta cDNA molecule for every two T cells. The study measured age-related changes in TCR beta repertoire diversity using deep sequencing normalized with unique cDNA molecular identifiers. Four age groups were formed from the donors: young (average roughly 16 years), middle-aged (approximately 40), aged (around 62) and long-lived (more than 75). Donors of different ages were randomly distributed across sequencing lanes to avoid experimental bias. Two additional independent replicas of 1 million unique cDNA reads from the same blood draw were analyzed for two donors (one aged 18 to 29 and one aged 80 or older).

Donors were under 40 systemically healthy Caucasian individuals from Russia aged roughly 6 to 100 years. Each donor gave ten milliliters of peripheral blood, drawn into EDTA-treated Vacutainer tubes. Ficoll-Paque density-gradient centrifugation was used to isolate PBMCs, with at least 6.5 million per sample. Trizol reagent was used to extract total RNA from PBMCs, with at least 5 micrograms per sample. The percentages of naive CD45RAhigh/CD27high T cells were determined by flow cytometry on a PBMC aliquot from every donor. The CDR3 starts with the cysteine, ends with the phenylalanine, and has 18 residues. Just CDR3 DNA is preserved here, 54 bases in frame from base 1. CDR1 is given as MGHRA and CDR2 as YSYEKL, both from the germline V gene. For this chain, trimming is 4 bases at the V end and 7 bases at the J end, and the number of junction bases without a gene match is 18. Comment on this clonotype: This clone's antigen is unknown. One base away there is no much larger clone; base qualities are not given.

The library was produced with 5' RACE. Sequencing took place on an Illumina HiSeq 2500. A second roughly 7 to 11 cycle PCR used a sample-barcoded 5' primer and a J-beta primer mix. A template-switch 5' adaptor carrying 12 random nucleotides introduced a unique molecular identifier onto each TCR beta cDNA molecule. At least 2.5 million CDR3-containing paired-end reads were obtained from each sample. First-strand cDNA synthesis was performed from all RNA using the Mint cDNA synthesis kit, with priming by a TRBC-specific oligonucleotide. All cDNA was treated with uracil-DNA glycosylase and then went through a first 18-cycle PCR with the universal primers M1SS and BC2_uni_R. From the authors' description of their analysis: Normalization of each sample was performed by random selection of 1 million high-quality reads, each carrying a distinct molecular identifier. Instead of being binned into consensus sequences, reads with shared molecular identifiers were discarded. CDR3 identification, clonotype clustering and error correction used MiTCR with a Q25 quality threshold and the strictest error-elimination algorithm. A nonparametric unseen species model with Euler transformation was used to estimate lower-bound total TCR beta diversity. Through fastp at Q25 and MiXCR, TCRdb rebuilt clones from the public reads, retaining in-frame beta chains. Entries that share a CDR3 protein sequence are merged under the most common genes and DNA. Here the V and J calls rest on TCRdb's processing, not on the authors' analysis. For this sample the table gives about a million distinct CDR3 sequences, of which approximately 50% were detected only once. 20% to 25% of the sample belongs to the ten largest clones.

Study-wide conclusions, independent of this receptor: Observed TCR beta diversity per million T cells fell roughly linearly with age, and a significant reduction was already apparent by age about 38. Estimates of total diversity from one million sequenced T cells were regarded as lower bounds and underestimates. Because profiling used bulk unsorted PBMCs, naive and antigen-experienced compartments could not be compared conclusively. A strong correlation was found between observed TCR beta diversity and the percentage of naive T cells measured by flow cytometry. Compared with the aged group, more naive CD4+ T cells, fewer expanded clones and increased TCR diversity were shown by the long-lived group, suggesting age selection. Donor CMV infection status was unknown, potentially confounding age-related changes in expanded clonotypes.

The chain is made from TRBV4-1 and TRBJ1-2; a stretch of 10 junction bases matches TRBD1. This clonotype was sampled from a woman in her sixties in good health. Sequenced input: blood. The sequence in DNA is TGCGCCAGCAGCCTGGGACCCCTACCGGGACAGGGGACTTTTGGCTACACCTTC. This encodes CASSLGPLPGQGTFGYTF.